The 20 T cell receptor beta chains below were found in one sample sequenced in a study of blood T cell repertoires in COVID-19. Libraries were prepared by immunoSEQ multiplex PCR; TCRdb keeps only in-frame clonotypes and omits some of them. This sample has a few hundred thousand clones; roughly 88% occur once, and the top ten carry roughly 1.4%. The sequenced sample consisted of peripheral blood. These receptors were obtained from a woman aged 40 to 50 who had recovered from COVID-19.

This chain joins TRBV3-1 (or the pseudogene TRBV3-2) and TRBJ2-7; D is possibly TRBD2 (6 bases). V lost 4 bases and J lost 3, with 13 bases in between. This CDR3 spans 14 amino acids. Germline CDR1 is LGHDT and CDR2 is YNNKEL (reference sequence). As DNA, the CDR3 is TGTGCCAGCAGCCCCTGGGACTCCGACTACGAGCAGTACTTC. Protein product: CASSPWDSDYEQYF.

Only one count was recorded for this clone. The chain employs TRBV28 and TRBJ2-1; D gene ambiguous. V was trimmed by 6 bases and J by 7 bases, leaving 10 bases between them. CDR1 is MDHEN, CDR2 SYDVKM, per germline. This CDR3 has 12 amino acids. Here the CDR3 reads CASRSGGNEQFF. CDR3 DNA: TGTGCCAGCAGGTCAGGTGGGAATGAGCAGTTCTTC.

The chain combines TRBV12-3 or TRBV12-4 with TRBJ2-3; D gene ambiguous. The V end lost 6 bases, the J end lost 3 bases, and 4 bases lay between the germline ends. This CDR3 has 11 amino acids. DNA for the CDR3: TGTGCCAGCAGCCATACAGATACGCAGTATTTT. It codes for CASSHTDTQYF.

The rearrangement uses TRBV15 and TRBJ1-5; 10 nucleotides agree with TRBD1. V trimming: 7 bases; J trimming: 7 bases; junction bases outside the gene matches: 7. This CDR3 comprises 14 residues. In germline, CDR1 is LNHNV, CDR2 YYDKDF (reference sequence). The CDR3 coding sequence is TGTGCCACCACCCGGGACAGGGGCTTCCAGCCCCAGCATTTT. Encoded protein: CATTRDRGFQPQHF.

The rearrangement links TRBV12-3 or TRBV12-4 to TRBJ1-4; D call uncertain. The CDR3 loop spans 13 amino acids. Trimming shortened V by 8 bases and J by 6 bases, and 13 bases separated the two germline ends. Here the CDR3 DNA reads TGTGCCAGCCGACCCGGGGTTGATGAAAAACTGTTTTTT. Encoded protein: CASRPGVDEKLFF.

The CDR3 nucleotides are TGTGCCAGCAGTCCCCTGAGGGGGACGGGCACTGAAGCTTTCTTT. It yields the protein CASSPLRGTGTEAFF. The rearrangement links TRBV25-1 to TRBJ1-1; D may be TRBD1 (6 bases). The CDR3 spans 15 residues. The germline gives CDR1 MGHDK, CDR2 SYGVNS. V dropped 5 bases and J dropped 4 bases, with 17 bases sitting between them.

The chain joins TRBV3-1 (or the pseudogene TRBV3-2) to TRBJ2-1; 7 bases line up with TRBD1. Germline V gene sequence: CDR1 LGHDT, CDR2 YNNKEL (reference sequence). J gave up 8 bases and V 0 bases, and 4 bases lay outside the gene matches. CDR3 length: 14 residues. CDR3 amino acids: CASSQDNRGDEQFF. The CDR3, as DNA: TGTGCCAGCAGCCAAGATAACAGGGGCGATGAGCAGTTCTTC.

The chain carries TRBV2 and TRBJ1-5; 9 nucleotides agree with TRBD1. The CDR3 length is 15 residues. With 6 bases clipped from V and 1 base from J, the junction kept 4 bases outside the gene matches. From germline, CDR1 is SNHLY and CDR2 FYNNEI. The CDR3 region is CASRLDRGSNQPQHF. CDR3 in DNA: TGTGCCAGCAGACTTGACAGGGGGAGCAATCAGCCCCAGCATTTT.

Only one count was recorded for this clone. The chain uses TRBV7-9 and TRBJ1-2; possible D gene TRBD1, 6 bases. V dropped 2 bases and J dropped 6 bases, with 16 bases sitting between them. The germline gives CDR1 SEHNR, CDR2 FQNEAQ (reference sequence). The CDR3 consists of 15 residues. DNA for the CDR3: TGTGCCAGCAGCTTATTTTGGACAGATATCAATGGCTACACCTTC. It yields the protein CASSLFWTDINGYTF.

The chain recombines TRBV7-9 with TRBJ1-4, with TRBD1 matching over 9 bases. V lost 3 bases, J lost 6 bases, and 5 bases stayed unmatched. Germline assignment: CDR1 SEHNR and CDR2 FQNEAQ (reference sequence). The CDR3 is made up of 15 amino acids. CDR3 sequence (DNA): TGTGCCAGCAGCTTCGCCGGGGACAGGGATGAAAAACTGTTTTTT. Encoded protein: CASSFAGDRDEKLFF.

This chain joins TRBV11-2 and TRBJ1-2; 7 bases are a match to TRBD1. From germline, CDR1 is SGHAT and CDR2 FQNNGV. The J segment lost 7 bases and the V segment lost 8 bases, leaving 10 bases of the junction unmatched. The CDR3 length is 13 residues. CDR3: CASRPYSGGGYTF. The CDR3 DNA reads as TGTGCCAGCCGCCCATATTCAGGGGGTGGCTACACCTTC.

The count of this clone is one. V usage is TRBV2 and J usage is TRBJ1-6; TRBD1 matches at 9 bases. This CDR3 region has 13 residues. V lost 8 bases to trimming and J lost 7 bases; unmatched junction nucleotides: 3. The germline V gene encodes CDR1 SNHLY and CDR2 FYNNEI. The CDR3 here is CASRDRENSPLHF. CDR3 DNA: TGTGCCAGCCGGGACAGGGAAAATTCACCCCTCCACTTT.

The V gene is TRBV15, the J gene TRBJ2-7; D is unresolved. The CDR3 covers 14 residues. The V end was cut by 0 bases, the J end by 4 bases, with 10 bases between. Germline V gene lookup returns CDR1 LNHNV and CDR2 YYDKDF (reference sequence). CDR3 nucleotide sequence: TGTGCCACCAGCAGAGATTTGGTCGGGTACGAGCAGTACTTC. It encodes CATSRDLVGYEQYF.

The chain uses TRBV30 and TRBJ2-7; D is perhaps TRBD1 (6 bases). There are 12 residues in the CDR3. Trimming cost V 8 bases and J 1 base, with 12 bases left between them. CDR1 is GTSNPN and CDR2 is SVGIG in the germline V gene (reference sequence). CDR3 coding DNA: TGTGCCAGCGAGACAGGATCCTACGAGCAGTACTTC. It specifies CASETGSYEQYF.

CDR3 nucleotides: TGTGCCAGAAGCTTGTGGGGAGGGACTATAAGACATACGCAGTATTTT. Protein sequence: CARSLWGGTIRHTQYF. J is TRBJ2-3 and V is TRBV5-3, with 7 bases matching TRBD2. TRBV5-3 is noted as an ORF with a role that remains uncertain. Trimming at V came to 1 base and at J to 7 bases, leaving 12 bases not matched to a gene. The CDR3 length is 16 residues.

This chain joins TRBV10-3 and TRBJ1-2; 7 positions match TRBD1. Germline V lookup: CDR1 ENHRY, CDR2 SYGVKD. CDR3 length: 12 amino acids. The trim removed 3 bases at V and 10 bases at J, leaving 5 bases unmatched. The CDR3, as DNA: TGTGCCATCAGTGACGGGACAGTTGCCTACACCTTC. Its protein product is CAISDGTVAYTF.

The gene calls are TRBV15 and TRBJ1-4; tentative D call: TRBD1 (5 bases). Trimming stripped 0 bases from V and 8 bases from J, with 7 bases between. Germline assignment: CDR1 LNHNV and CDR2 YYDKDF (reference sequence). The CDR3 extends over 13 amino acids. Here the CDR3 DNA reads TGTGCCACCAGCAGAGATCAGGGAGAAAAACTGTTTTTT. It is translated as CATSRDQGEKLFF.

This chain connects TRBV6-5 to TRBJ1-5; TRBD1 matches at 10 bases. The CDR3 is 15 residues long. Germline trimming cut 4 bases from V and 9 bases from J; bases unmatched to any gene: 9. Germline assignment: CDR1 MNHEY and CDR2 SVGAGI. The CDR3 here is CASSWGQGNSLPQHF. As DNA, the CDR3 is TGTGCCAGCAGTTGGGGACAGGGGAATAGTCTGCCCCAGCATTTT.

This chain connects TRBV11-2 to TRBJ2-3; D is unclear. Germline V gene lookup returns CDR1 SGHAT and CDR2 FQNNGV. V lost 0 bases and J lost 0, with 7 bases in between. The CDR3 is 15 residues long. The CDR3 DNA follows: TGTGCCAGCAGCTTAGACAATTTTAGCACAGATACGCAGTATTTT. It translates to CASSLDNFSTDTQYF.

The rearrangement links TRBV7-2 to TRBJ2-3, with TRBD2 matching over 10 bases. This CDR3 contains 17 residues. Looked up from germline, CDR1 is SGHTA and CDR2 is FQGNSA. V gave up 2 bases and J gave up 2 bases; unmatched junction bases: 7. The CDR3 DNA is TGTGCCAGCAGCTTATTTTCTAGCGGGGGCAACACAGATACGCAGTATTTT. Protein sequence: CASSLFSSGGNTDTQYF.